Listed below are T cell receptor beta chains from one sample, sequenced in a study of human T cells and chemical hapten exposure. TCRdb ran MiXCR on the RACE reads and lists one entry per CDR3 protein. The sample holds 100,000 or so distinct CDR3 sequences; around 10% are singletons and the top ten take roughly 3.2%. This sample comprised whole blood, obtained in connection with sensitization to the hapten diphenylcyclopropenone (DPC). These receptors originate from a woman between 40 and 55 years old with alopecia areata. Some clones in this sample may be carry-over from other donors' samples. Each CDR3 is given with its conserved first and last residue. A D gene is named only where the DNA matches it firmly. Clone size is given for some rows only: seen once, a few or many times, or a class if the clone is expanded.

V gene: TRBV7-2
clone size: NA
J gene: TRBJ2-7
D gene: NA
CDR3 DNA: TGTGCCAGCAGCTTAGCCTCTAGGGCCGAGCAGTACTTC
CDR3 protein: CASSLASRAEQYF

V gene: TRBV7-9
clone size: NA
J gene: TRBJ1-5
D gene: NA
CDR3 DNA: TGTGCCAGCCAACAGGGCCCCCAGCCCCAGCATTTT
CDR3 protein: CASQQGPQPQHF

V gene: TRBV10-2
clone size: NA
J gene: TRBJ2-1
D gene: NA
CDR3 DNA: TGCGCCAGCAGTGAACGGGGTCCCTACAATGAGCAGTTCTTC
CDR3 protein: CASSERGPYNEQFF

V gene: TRBV29-1
clone size: NA
J gene: TRBJ2-5
D gene: TRBD1
CDR3 DNA: TGCAGCGTTGACATTATTCCCCAGGGGGCTGGGGAGACCCAGTACTTC
CDR3 protein: CSVDIIPQGAGETQYF

V gene: TRBV19
clone size: NA
J gene: TRBJ2-3
D gene: NA
CDR3 DNA: TGTGCCAGTAGTAATCAGGGTGGAACGCAGTATTTT
CDR3 protein: CASSNQGGTQYF

V gene: TRBV7-6
clone size: many
J gene: TRBJ2-2
D gene: TRBD1
CDR3 DNA: TGTGCCAGCAGCGGGACAGGGACCGGGGAGCTGTTTTTT
CDR3 protein: CASSGTGTGELFF

V gene: TRBV6-6
clone size: NA
J gene: TRBJ2-7
D gene: TRBD2
CDR3 DNA: TGTGCCAGCAGTACTGGGACTAGCGGCTCCTACGAGCAGTACTTC
CDR3 protein: CASSTGTSGSYEQYF

V gene: TRBV24-1
clone size: few
J gene: TRBJ2-3
D gene: TRBD2
CDR3 DNA: TGTGCCACCAGTGATCCCAGACTAGCGGGGGGGCGAGATACGCAGTATTTT
CDR3 protein: CATSDPRLAGGRDTQYF

V gene: TRBV6-2/TRBV6-3
clone size: few
J gene: TRBJ1-1
D gene: NA
CDR3 DNA: TGTGCCAGCAGCTCCCCCCTTGACATCTTTCGTGAAGCTTTCTTT
CDR3 protein: CASSSPLDIFREAFF

V gene: TRBV12-3/TRBV12-4
clone size: NA
J gene: TRBJ1-4
D gene: NA
CDR3 DNA: TGTGCCAGCAGTTTAGCGGTTGGGGGGAGTGAAAAACTGTTTTTT
CDR3 protein: CASSLAVGGSEKLFF

V gene: TRBV30
clone size: NA
J gene: TRBJ1-2
D gene: TRBD1
CDR3 DNA: TGTGCCTGGGACCGGGACAGGGGTGGCTACACCTTC
CDR3 protein: CAWDRDRGGYTF

V gene: TRBV19
clone size: few
J gene: TRBJ2-1
D gene: NA
CDR3 DNA: TGTGCCAGTAGGTGGGGCAATGAGCAGTTCTTC
CDR3 protein: CASRWGNEQFF

V gene: TRBV12-3/TRBV12-4
clone size: few
J gene: TRBJ2-1
D gene: NA
CDR3 DNA: TGTGCCAGCAGTTTAACAACCGGTGAGCAGTTCTTC
CDR3 protein: CASSLTTGEQFF

V gene: TRBV29-1
clone size: many
J gene: TRBJ1-5
D gene: NA
CDR3 DNA: TGCAGCGTTGGTCCGGGCGGCAGCAATCAGCCCCAGCATTTT
CDR3 protein: CSVGPGGSNQPQHF

V gene: TRBV9
clone size: many
J gene: TRBJ2-7
D gene: TRBD2
CDR3 DNA: TGTGCCAGCAGCGTGTCGGGAGGTTCCAACGAGCAGTACTTC
CDR3 protein: CASSVSGGSNEQYF

V gene: TRBV14
clone size: NA
J gene: TRBJ2-4
D gene: NA
CDR3 DNA: TGTGCCAGCAGCCAATTCGGTAACATTCAGTACTTC
CDR3 protein: CASSQFGNIQYF

V gene: TRBV3-1
clone size: NA
J gene: TRBJ2-1
D gene: TRBD2
CDR3 DNA: TGTGCCAGCACCCAGGGGACTAGCGGGGCCGAGCAGTTCTTC
CDR3 protein: CASTQGTSGAEQFF

V gene: TRBV12-3/TRBV12-4
clone size: few
J gene: TRBJ1-2
D gene: NA
CDR3 DNA: TGTGCCAGCACCTATGGGGGGGGGCAAACCACCGGGAATGGCTACACCTTC
CDR3 protein: CASTYGGGQTTGNGYTF

V gene: TRBV23-1
clone size: few
J gene: TRBJ2-1
D gene: TRBD1
CDR3 DNA: TGCGCCAGCAGTCACCATAGTACCGGGACAGGGAACAATGAGCAGTTCTTC
CDR3 protein: CASSHHSTGTGNNEQFF

V gene: TRBV6-2/TRBV6-3
clone size: NA
J gene: TRBJ2-1
D gene: NA
CDR3 DNA: TGTGCCAGCAGTGAAGGACTGACCTACAATGAGCAGTTCTTC
CDR3 protein: CASSEGLTYNEQFF

V gene: TRBV6-5
clone size: NA
J gene: TRBJ1-5
D gene: NA
CDR3 DNA: TGTGCCAGCAGAGGGGTGTCGGGCAATCAGCCCCAGCATTTT
CDR3 protein: CASRGVSGNQPQHF

V gene: TRBV19
clone size: many
J gene: TRBJ2-1
D gene: NA
CDR3 DNA: TGTGCCAGTGGAGGGCCGGGTGAGCAGTTCTTC
CDR3 protein: CASGGPGEQFF

V gene: TRBV7-2
clone size: NA
J gene: TRBJ2-2
D gene: TRBD2
CDR3 DNA: TGTGCCAGCAGCTTAGCTTGGGCTGGAGCGGGAGGGAGAACCGGGGAGCTGTTTTTT
CDR3 protein: CASSLAWAGAGGRTGELFF

V gene: TRBV7-2
clone size: few
J gene: TRBJ2-7
D gene: NA
CDR3 DNA: TGTGCCAGCAGTCGAGCGGAAGGACAGAAGTACTTC
CDR3 protein: CASSRAEGQKYF

V gene: TRBV2
clone size: NA
J gene: TRBJ2-2
D gene: NA
CDR3 DNA: TGTGCCAGCAGGACAAACCCGGGACCCCGGGAGCTGTTTTTT
CDR3 protein: CASRTNPGPRELFF

V gene: TRBV2
clone size: NA
J gene: TRBJ2-3
D gene: TRBD2
CDR3 DNA: TGTGCCAGCACCACCGGGACTAGCGGGGGGAGCACAGATACGCAGTATTTT
CDR3 protein: CASTTGTSGGSTDTQYF

V gene: TRBV12-3/TRBV12-4
clone size: NA
J gene: TRBJ1-1
D gene: NA
CDR3 DNA: TGTGCCAGCAGTTTCCCTTTAGTAGGGCGGAACACTGAAGCTTTCTTT
CDR3 protein: CASSFPLVGRNTEAFF

V gene: TRBV29-1
clone size: few
J gene: TRBJ2-7
D gene: TRBD1
CDR3 DNA: TGCAGCGCCGACGGGACAGGTATGCGCGAGCAGTACTTC
CDR3 protein: CSADGTGMREQYF

V gene: TRBV12-3/TRBV12-4
clone size: many
J gene: TRBJ1-5
D gene: TRBD1
CDR3 DNA: TGTGCCAGCAGTTTTCGAGGGGGCGGAAATCAGCCCCAGCATTTT
CDR3 protein: CASSFRGGGNQPQHF

V gene: TRBV4-3
clone size: many
J gene: TRBJ2-5
D gene: NA
CDR3 DNA: TGCGCCAGCAGCCGCAGGGAACAAGAGACCCAGTACTTC
CDR3 protein: CASSRREQETQYF

V gene: TRBV12-3/TRBV12-4
clone size: many
J gene: TRBJ1-1
D gene: NA
CDR3 DNA: TGTGCCAGCAGACGCAAAGGGAGTTCTGGCACTGAAGCTTTCTTT
CDR3 protein: CASRRKGSSGTEAFF

V gene: TRBV10-3
clone size: NA
J gene: TRBJ1-2
D gene: NA
CDR3 DNA: TGTGCCATCAGTGGGGGCGCGCCCGTCTACACCTTC
CDR3 protein: CAISGGAPVYTF

V gene: TRBV6-6
clone size: few
J gene: TRBJ2-5
D gene: NA
CDR3 DNA: TGTGCCAGCAGTGCCTCGTTGGCCCAAGAGACCCAGTACTTC
CDR3 protein: CASSASLAQETQYF

V gene: TRBV5-1
clone size: many
J gene: TRBJ2-7
D gene: NA
CDR3 DNA: TGCGCCAGCAGCTTGGTCGTAGGGTCCTACGAGCAGTACTTC
CDR3 protein: CASSLVVGSYEQYF

V gene: TRBV6-2/TRBV6-3
clone size: NA
J gene: TRBJ1-6
D gene: NA
CDR3 DNA: TGTGCCAGCAGTTACGGAATCCAGGACTATAATTCACCCCTCCACTTT
CDR3 protein: CASSYGIQDYNSPLHF

V gene: TRBV6-2/TRBV6-3
clone size: many
J gene: TRBJ1-2
D gene: TRBD1
CDR3 DNA: TGTGCCAGCAGACACAGGGGGGTGCGGAACTATGGCTACACCTTC
CDR3 protein: CASRHRGVRNYGYTF

V gene: TRBV7-8
clone size: many
J gene: TRBJ2-3
D gene: NA
CDR3 DNA: TGTGCCAGCAGCTACCGGACTACCTCTACTAGCACAGATACGCAGTATTTT
CDR3 protein: CASSYRTTSTSTDTQYF

V gene: TRBV20-1
clone size: few
J gene: TRBJ2-7
D gene: TRBD2
CDR3 DNA: TGCAGTGTTGGGCCCCGGACTAGTGGAAACGAGCAGTACTTC
CDR3 protein: CSVGPRTSGNEQYF

V gene: TRBV20-1
clone size: NA
J gene: TRBJ2-5
D gene: NA
CDR3 DNA: TGCAGTGCTGCAGAGAGCCAAGAGACCCAGTACTTC
CDR3 protein: CSAAESQETQYF

V gene: TRBV7-3
clone size: few
J gene: TRBJ2-1
D gene: NA
CDR3 DNA: TGTGCCAGCAGCTCCGACAGCCGCAATGAGCAGTTCTTC
CDR3 protein: CASSSDSRNEQFF

V gene: TRBV7-2
clone size: NA
J gene: TRBJ2-3
D gene: TRBD2
CDR3 DNA: TGTGCCAGCAGCTCCGGGACTAGCGACTATACGCAGTATTTT
CDR3 protein: CASSSGTSDYTQYF

V gene: TRBV29-1
clone size: many
J gene: TRBJ2-1
D gene: NA
CDR3 DNA: TGCAGCGTCCGAGGGGGGGCTAGCGGATACAATGAGCAGTTCTTC
CDR3 protein: CSVRGGASGYNEQFF

V gene: TRBV7-3
clone size: many
J gene: TRBJ2-1
D gene: NA
CDR3 DNA: TGTGCCAGCAGCTTAATCCCCGCCGATGAGCAGTTCTTC
CDR3 protein: CASSLIPADEQFF

V gene: TRBV7-9
clone size: NA
J gene: TRBJ1-6
D gene: NA
CDR3 DNA: TGTGCCAGCAGCTTAGCGCAGGATTCACCCCTCCACTTT
CDR3 protein: CASSLAQDSPLHF

V gene: TRBV18
clone size: many
J gene: TRBJ1-3
D gene: NA
CDR3 DNA: TGTGCCAGCTCACCACAGGGCGCTGGAAACACCATATATTTT
CDR3 protein: CASSPQGAGNTIYF

V gene: TRBV9
clone size: few
J gene: TRBJ2-7
D gene: TRBD1
CDR3 DNA: TGTGCCAGCAGGGGGACAGGGGACGAGCAGTACTTC
CDR3 protein: CASRGTGDEQYF